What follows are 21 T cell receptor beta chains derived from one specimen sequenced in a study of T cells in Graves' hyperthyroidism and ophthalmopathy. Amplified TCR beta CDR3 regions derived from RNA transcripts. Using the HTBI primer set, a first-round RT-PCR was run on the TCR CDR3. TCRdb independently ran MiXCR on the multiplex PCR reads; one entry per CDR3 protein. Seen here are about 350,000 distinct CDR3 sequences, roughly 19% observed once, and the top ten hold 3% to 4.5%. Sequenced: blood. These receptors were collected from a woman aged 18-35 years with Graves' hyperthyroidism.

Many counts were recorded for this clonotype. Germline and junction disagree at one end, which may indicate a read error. The CDR3 coding sequence is TGCAGTGCTGTGGAGAACGCTGAAGCTTTCTTT. Translated, it gives CSAVENAEAFF. V gene TRBV20-1 combines with J gene TRBJ1-1; D ambiguous. Germline V gene lookup returns CDR1 DFQATT and CDR2 SNEGSKA (reference sequence). This CDR3 contains 11 residues.

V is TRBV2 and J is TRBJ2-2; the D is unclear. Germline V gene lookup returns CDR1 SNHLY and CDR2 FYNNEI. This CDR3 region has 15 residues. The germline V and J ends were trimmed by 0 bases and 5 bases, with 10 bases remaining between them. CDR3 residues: CASSEAVWRTGELFF. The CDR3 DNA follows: TGTGCCAGCAGTGAAGCGGTGTGGCGGACCGGGGAGCTGTTTTTT.

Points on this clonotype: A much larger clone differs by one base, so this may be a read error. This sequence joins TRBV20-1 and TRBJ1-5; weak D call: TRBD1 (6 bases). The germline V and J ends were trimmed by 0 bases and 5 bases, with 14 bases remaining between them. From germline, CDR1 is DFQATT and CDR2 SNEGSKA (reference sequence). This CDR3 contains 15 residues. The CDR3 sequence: CSARDSIQGHQPQHF. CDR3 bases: TGCAGTGCTAGAGATTCCATACAGGGTCATCAGCCCCAGCATTTT.

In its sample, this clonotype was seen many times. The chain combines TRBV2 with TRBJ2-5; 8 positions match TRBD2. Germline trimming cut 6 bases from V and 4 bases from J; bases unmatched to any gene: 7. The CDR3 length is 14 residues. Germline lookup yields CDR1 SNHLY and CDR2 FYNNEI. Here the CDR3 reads CASSAGTSGETQYF. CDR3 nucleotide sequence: TGTGCCAGCAGCGCCGGGACTAGTGGAGAGACCCAGTACTTC.

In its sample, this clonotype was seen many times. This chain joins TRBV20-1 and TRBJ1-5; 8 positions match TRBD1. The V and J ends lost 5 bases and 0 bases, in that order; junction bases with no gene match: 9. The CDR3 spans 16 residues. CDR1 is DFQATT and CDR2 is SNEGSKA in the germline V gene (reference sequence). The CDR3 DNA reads TGCAGTGCTGATACTGGGACAGGAGATAGCAATCAGCCCCAGCATTTT. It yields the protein CSADTGTGDSNQPQHF.

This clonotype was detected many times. For the CDR3, the DNA is TGCAGTGCTAGCTCCGAGGGCACTTTTAACACCGGGGAGCTGTTTTTT. Translated, it gives CSASSEGTFNTGELFF. The chain couples TRBV20-1 to TRBJ2-2, with a tentative D call TRBD2 (5 bases). CDR1 DFQATT and CDR2 SNEGSKA come from the germline V gene (reference sequence). CDR3 length equals 16 residues. V shed 3 bases and J shed 2 bases, with 16 bases lying between them.

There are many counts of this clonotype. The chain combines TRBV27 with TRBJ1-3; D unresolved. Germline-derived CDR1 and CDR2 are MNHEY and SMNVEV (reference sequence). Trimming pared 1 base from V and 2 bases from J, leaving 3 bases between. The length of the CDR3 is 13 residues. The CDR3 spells CASSLFPGNTIYF. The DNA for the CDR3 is TGTGCCAGCAGTTTATTTCCTGGAAACACCATATATTTT.

The CDR3 spells CASRPGQGAQETQYF. CDR3 nucleotide sequence: TGTGCCAGCAGGCCGGGACAGGGGGCCCAAGAGACCCAGTACTTC. The chain links TRBV6-1 to TRBJ2-5; 12 positions agree with TRBD1. Germline loops: CDR1 MNHNS, CDR2 SASEGT. V shed 6 bases, J shed 1 base, and the junction held 3 bases outside the gene matches. CDR3 size: 15 residues.

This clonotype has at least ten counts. The chain's CDR3 is CDLRETQYF. In DNA form, the CDR3 reads TGTGACTTGCGGGAGACCCAGTACTTC. This chain joins TRBV15 and TRBJ2-5; D is unresolved. This CDR3 is 9 amino acids long. In germline, CDR1 is LNHNV, CDR2 YYDKDF (reference sequence).

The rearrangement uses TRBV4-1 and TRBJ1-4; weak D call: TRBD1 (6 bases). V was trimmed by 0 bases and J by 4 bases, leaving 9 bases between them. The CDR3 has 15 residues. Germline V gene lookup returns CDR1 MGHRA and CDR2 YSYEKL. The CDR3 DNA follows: TGCGCCAGCAGCCAAGATGCAGGGGTTAATGAAAAACTGTTTTTT. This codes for CASSQDAGVNEKLFF.

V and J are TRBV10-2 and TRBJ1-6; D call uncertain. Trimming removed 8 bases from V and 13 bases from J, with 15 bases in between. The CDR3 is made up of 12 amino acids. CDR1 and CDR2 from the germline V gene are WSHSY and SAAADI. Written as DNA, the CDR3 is TGCGCCAGCTTCCGGACGAACGGGCCCCTCCACTTT. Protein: CASFRTNGPLHF.

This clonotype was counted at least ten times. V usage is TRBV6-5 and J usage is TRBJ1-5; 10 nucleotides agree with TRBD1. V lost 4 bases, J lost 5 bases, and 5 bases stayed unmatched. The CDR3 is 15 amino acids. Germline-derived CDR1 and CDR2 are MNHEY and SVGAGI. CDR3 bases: TGTGCCAGCAGTTCCGCGGGACAGGGGCATCAGCCCCAGCATTTT. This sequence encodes CASSSAGQGHQPQHF.

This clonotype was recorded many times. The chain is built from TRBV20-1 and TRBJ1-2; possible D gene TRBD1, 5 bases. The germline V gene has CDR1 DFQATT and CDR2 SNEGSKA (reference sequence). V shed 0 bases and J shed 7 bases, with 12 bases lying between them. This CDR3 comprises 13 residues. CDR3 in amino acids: CSARDQTRGGYTF. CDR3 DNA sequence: TGCAGTGCTAGAGACCAGACAAGGGGTGGCTACACCTTC.

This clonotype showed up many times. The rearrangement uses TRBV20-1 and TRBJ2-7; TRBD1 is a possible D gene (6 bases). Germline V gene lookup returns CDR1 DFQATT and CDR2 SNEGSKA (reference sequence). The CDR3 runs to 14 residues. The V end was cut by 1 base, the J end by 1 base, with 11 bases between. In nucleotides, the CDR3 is TGCAGTGCTAGAGCCGCGGACAGATCCTACGAGCAGTACTTC. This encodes CSARAADRSYEQYF.

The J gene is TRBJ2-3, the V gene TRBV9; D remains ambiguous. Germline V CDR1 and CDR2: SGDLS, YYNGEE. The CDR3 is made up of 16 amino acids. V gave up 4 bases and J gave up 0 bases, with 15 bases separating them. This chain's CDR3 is CASSSIPLRSTDTQYF. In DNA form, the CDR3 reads TGTGCCAGCAGCTCCATCCCCTTGAGGAGCACAGATACGCAGTATTTT.

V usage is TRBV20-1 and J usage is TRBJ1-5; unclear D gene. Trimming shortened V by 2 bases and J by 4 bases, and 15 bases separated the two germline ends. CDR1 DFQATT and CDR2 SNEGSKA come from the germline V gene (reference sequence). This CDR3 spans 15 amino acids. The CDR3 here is CSARYRSTGNQPQHF. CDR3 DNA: TGCAGTGCTAGATACCGATCAACGGGGAATCAGCCCCAGCATTTT.

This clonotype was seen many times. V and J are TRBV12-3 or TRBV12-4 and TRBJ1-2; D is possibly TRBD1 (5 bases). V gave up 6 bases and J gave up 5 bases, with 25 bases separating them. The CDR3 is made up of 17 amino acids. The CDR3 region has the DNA TGTGCCAGCAGCCGGGGGGTGCCGGGACTGAATTGGTATGGCTACACCTTC. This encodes CASSRGVPGLNWYGYTF.

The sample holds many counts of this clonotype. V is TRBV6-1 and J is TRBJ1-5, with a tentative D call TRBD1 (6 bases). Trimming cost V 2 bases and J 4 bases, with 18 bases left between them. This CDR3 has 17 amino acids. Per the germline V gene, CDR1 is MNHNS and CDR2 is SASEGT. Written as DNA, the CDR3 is TGTGCCAGCAGTGAACACAGGGCTCGAGGTGGGAATCAGCCCCAGCATTTT. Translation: CASSEHRARGGNQPQHF.

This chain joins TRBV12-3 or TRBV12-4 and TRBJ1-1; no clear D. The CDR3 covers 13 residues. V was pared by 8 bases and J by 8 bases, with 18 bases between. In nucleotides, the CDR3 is TGTGCCAGCCGATGGGCGAGCGGCAGGGAAGCTTTCTTT. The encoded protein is CASRWASGREAFF.

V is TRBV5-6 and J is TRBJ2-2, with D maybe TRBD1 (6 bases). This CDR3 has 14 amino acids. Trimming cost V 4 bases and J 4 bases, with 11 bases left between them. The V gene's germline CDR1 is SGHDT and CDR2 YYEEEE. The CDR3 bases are TGTGCCAGCAGCCTGGGACACTTCACCGGGGAGCTGTTTTTT. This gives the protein CASSLGHFTGELFF.

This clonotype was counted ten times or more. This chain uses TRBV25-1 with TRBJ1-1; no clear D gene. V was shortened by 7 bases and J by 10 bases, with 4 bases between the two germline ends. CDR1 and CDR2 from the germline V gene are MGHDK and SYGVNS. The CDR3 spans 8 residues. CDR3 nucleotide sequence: TGTGCCAGCATCGGAGCTTTCTTT. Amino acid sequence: CASIGAFF.